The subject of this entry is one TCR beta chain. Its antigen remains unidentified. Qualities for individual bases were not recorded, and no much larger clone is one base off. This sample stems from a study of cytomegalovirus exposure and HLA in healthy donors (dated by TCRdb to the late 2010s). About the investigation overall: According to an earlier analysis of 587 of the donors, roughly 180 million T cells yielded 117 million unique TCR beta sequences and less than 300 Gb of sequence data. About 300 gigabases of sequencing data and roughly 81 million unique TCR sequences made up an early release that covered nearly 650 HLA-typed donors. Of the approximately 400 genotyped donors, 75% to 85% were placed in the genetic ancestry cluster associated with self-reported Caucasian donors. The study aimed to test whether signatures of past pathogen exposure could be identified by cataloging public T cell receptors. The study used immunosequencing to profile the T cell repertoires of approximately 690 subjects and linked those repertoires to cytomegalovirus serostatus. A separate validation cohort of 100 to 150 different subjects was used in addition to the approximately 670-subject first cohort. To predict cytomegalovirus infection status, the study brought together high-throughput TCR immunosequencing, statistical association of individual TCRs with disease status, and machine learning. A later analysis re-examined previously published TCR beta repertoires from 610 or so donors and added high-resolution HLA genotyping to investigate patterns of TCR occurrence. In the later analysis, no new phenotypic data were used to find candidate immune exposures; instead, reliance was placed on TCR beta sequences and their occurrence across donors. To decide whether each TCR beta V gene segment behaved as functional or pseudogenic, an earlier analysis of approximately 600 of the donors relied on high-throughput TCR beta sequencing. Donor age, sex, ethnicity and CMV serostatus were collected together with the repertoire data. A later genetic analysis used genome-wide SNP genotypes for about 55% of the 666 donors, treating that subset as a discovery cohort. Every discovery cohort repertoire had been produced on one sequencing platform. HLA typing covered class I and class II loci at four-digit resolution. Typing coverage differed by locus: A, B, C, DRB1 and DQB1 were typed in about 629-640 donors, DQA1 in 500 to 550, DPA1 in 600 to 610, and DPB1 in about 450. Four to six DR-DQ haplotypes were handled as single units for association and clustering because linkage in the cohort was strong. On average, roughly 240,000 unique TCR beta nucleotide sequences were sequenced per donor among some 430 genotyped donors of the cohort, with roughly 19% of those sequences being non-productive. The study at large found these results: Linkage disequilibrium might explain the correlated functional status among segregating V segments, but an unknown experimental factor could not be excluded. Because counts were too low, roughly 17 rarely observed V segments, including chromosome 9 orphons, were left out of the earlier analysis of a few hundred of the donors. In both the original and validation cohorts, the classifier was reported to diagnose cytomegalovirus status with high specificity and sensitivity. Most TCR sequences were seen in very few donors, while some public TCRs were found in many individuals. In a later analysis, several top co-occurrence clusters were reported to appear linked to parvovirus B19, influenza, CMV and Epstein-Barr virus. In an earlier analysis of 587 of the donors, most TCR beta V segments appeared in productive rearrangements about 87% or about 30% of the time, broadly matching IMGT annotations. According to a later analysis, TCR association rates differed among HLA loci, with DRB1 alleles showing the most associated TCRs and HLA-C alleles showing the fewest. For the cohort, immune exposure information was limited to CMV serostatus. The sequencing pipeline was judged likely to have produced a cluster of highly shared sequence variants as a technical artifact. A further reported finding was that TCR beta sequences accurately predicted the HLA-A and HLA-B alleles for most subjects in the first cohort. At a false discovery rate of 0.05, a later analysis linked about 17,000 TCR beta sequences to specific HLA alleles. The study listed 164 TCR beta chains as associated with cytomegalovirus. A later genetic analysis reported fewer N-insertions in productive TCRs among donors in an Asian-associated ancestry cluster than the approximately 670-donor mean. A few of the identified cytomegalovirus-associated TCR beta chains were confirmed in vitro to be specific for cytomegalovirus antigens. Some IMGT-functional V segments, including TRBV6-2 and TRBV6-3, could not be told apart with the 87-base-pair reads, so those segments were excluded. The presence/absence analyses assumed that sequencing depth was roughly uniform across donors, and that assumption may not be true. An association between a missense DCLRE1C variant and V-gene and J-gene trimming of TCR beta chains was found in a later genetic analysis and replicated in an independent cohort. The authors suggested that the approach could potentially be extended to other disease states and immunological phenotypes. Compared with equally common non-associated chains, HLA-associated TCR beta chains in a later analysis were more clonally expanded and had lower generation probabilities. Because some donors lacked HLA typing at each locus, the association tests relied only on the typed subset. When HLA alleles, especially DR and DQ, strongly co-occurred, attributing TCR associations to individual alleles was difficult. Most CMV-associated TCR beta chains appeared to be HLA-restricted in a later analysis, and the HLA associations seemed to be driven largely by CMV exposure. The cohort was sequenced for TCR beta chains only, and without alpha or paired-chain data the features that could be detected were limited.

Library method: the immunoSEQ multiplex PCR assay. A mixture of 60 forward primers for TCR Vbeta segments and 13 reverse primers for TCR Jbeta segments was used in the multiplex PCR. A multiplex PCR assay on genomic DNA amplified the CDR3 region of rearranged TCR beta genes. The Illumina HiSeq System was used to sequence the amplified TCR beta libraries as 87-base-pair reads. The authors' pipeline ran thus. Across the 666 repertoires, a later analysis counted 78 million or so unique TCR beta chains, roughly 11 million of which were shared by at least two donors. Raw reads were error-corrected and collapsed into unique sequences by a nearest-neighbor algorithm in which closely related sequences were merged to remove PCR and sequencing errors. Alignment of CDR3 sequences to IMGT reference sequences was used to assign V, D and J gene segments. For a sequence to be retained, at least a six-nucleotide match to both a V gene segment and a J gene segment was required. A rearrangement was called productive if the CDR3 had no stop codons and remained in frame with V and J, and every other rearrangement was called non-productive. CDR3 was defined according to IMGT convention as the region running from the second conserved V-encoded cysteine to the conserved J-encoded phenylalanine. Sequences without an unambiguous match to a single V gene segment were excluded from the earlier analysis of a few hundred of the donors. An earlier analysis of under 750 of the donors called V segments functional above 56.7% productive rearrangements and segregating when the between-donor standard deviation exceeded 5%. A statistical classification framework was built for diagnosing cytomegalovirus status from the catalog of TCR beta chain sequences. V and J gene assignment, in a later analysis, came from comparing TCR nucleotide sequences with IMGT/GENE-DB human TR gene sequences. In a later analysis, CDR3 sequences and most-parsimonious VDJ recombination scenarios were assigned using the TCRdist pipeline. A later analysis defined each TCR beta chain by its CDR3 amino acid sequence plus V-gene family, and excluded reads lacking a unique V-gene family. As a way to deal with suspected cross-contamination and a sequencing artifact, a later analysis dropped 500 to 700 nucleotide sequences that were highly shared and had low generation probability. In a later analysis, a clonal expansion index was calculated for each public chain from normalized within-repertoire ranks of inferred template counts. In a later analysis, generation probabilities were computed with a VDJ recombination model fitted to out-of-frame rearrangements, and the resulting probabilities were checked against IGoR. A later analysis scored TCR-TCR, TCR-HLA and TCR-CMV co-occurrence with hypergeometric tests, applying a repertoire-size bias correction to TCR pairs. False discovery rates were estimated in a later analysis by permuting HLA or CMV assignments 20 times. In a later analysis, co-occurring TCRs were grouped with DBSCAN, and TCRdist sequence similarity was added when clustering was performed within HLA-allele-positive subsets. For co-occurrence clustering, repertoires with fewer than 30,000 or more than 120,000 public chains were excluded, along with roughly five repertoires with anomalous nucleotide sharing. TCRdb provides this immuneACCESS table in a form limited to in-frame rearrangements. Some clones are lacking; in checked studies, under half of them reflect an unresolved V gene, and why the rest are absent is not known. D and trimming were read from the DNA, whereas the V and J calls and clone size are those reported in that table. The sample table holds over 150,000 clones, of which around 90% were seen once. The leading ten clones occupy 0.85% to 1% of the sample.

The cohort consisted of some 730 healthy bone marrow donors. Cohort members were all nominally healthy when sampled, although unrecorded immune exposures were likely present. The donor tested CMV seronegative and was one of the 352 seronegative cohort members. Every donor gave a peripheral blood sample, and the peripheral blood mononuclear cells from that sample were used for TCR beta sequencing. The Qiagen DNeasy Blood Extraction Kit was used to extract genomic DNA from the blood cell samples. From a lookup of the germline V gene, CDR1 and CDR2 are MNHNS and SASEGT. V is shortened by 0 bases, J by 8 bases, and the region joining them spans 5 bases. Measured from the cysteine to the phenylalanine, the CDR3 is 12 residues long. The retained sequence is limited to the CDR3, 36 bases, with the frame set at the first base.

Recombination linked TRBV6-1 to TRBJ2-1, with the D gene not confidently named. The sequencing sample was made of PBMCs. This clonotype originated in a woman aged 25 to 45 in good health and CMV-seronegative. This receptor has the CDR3 CASSEALHEQFF. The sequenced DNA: TGTGCCAGCAGTGAAGCTCTACATGAGCAGTTCTTC.